The rows below give T cell receptor beta chains drawn from one sample of a study of CD8 T cells in Susac syndrome. Via MiXCR, TCRdb re-called the immunoSEQ multiplex PCR reads, giving one row per CDR3 protein. The sample has roughly 330,000 distinct CDR3 sequences, about 92% seen once. The specimen sequenced was CD4+ T cells from PBMCs. The receptors come from a human donor with multiple sclerosis. Both conserved end residues are part of each CDR3. The D gene is left open where the match is weak. A clone size is listed for some rows: how often the clone was seen (once, few, many), or a class if it is expanded.

D,size,J,V,DNA,CDR3
TRBD2,-,TRBJ2-2,TRBV7-2,TGTGCCAGCAGCTCTGGACCGGGACTAACGAACACCGGGGAGCTGTTTTTT,CASSSGPGLTNTGELFF
-,-,TRBJ2-2,TRBV11-3,TGTGCCAGCAGCAATCCGAGGCTACGAGACACCGGGGAGCTGTTTTTT,CASSNPRLRDTGELFF
-,-,TRBJ2-5,TRBV7-6,TGTGCCAGCAGCTTCAGCCCGACAGGCACCGAGACCCAGTACTTC,CASSFSPTGTETQYF
-,-,TRBJ1-4,TRBV5-1,TGCGCCAGCAGCTTACGGACCGGGGAAAAACTGTTTTTT,CASSLRTGEKLFF
TRBD2,-,TRBJ2-1,TRBV18,TGTGCCAGCTCACGGGCGGGGGTTTACAATGAGCAGTTCTTC,CASSRAGVYNEQFF
-,-,TRBJ2-7,TRBV12-3/TRBV12-4,TGTGCCAGCAGTTTAAGGAGGGCTGAAGGCTACGAGCAGTACTTC,CASSLRRAEGYEQYF
-,-,TRBJ2-7,TRBV3-1,TGTGCCAGCAGCCAAGATCTCGCAGGGCCCTACGAGCAGTACTTC,CASSQDLAGPYEQYF
-,-,TRBJ1-2,TRBV4-3,TGCGCCAGCAGCCTCGACCCCAGGCGAGGCTACACCTTC,CASSLDPRRGYTF
TRBD2,-,TRBJ2-2,TRBV20-1,TGCAGTGCTATTAGCGGGAGACGAACCGGGGAGCTGTTTTTT,CSAISGRRTGELFF
-,-,TRBJ2-2,TRBV6-5,TGTGCCAGCAGTTACCGTGGACACCTTTTCGCGAACACCGGGGAGCTGTTTTTT,CASSYRGHLFANTGELFF
-,-,TRBJ2-1,TRBV4-1,TGCGCCAGCAGCCGAGGGGGAAACTCCTACAATGAGCAGTTCTTC,CASSRGGNSYNEQFF
-,-,TRBJ1-1,TRBV12-3/TRBV12-4,TGTGCCAGCAGCCACAGGGCAGAAGCTTTCTTT,CASSHRAEAFF
-,-,TRBJ2-4,TRBV18,TGTGCCAGCTCACAAGGGGTAAACATTCAGTACTTC,CASSQGVNIQYF
-,-,TRBJ2-1,TRBV13,TGTGCCAGCAGCCTCCTAAGGGGAACCTACAATGAGCAGTTCTTC,CASSLLRGTYNEQFF
-,-,TRBJ1-1,TRBV30,TGTGCCTGGAGGTCCGGTCCGCCGAACACTGAAGCTTTCTTT,CAWRSGPPNTEAFF
-,-,TRBJ2-3,TRBV23-1,TGCGCCAGCAGTCAATCACCCCCCCTTCCTAGCTGGCAGACAGATACGCAGTATTTT,CASSQSPPLPSWQTDTQYF
-,-,TRBJ2-5,TRBV11-2,TGTGCCAGCAGCTTAAATCGGGCCCTCCAAGAGACCCAGTACTTC,CASSLNRALQETQYF
-,-,TRBJ2-1,TRBV5-1,TGCGCCAGCAGCTTCGGCGGGGAGCAGTTCTTC,CASSFGGEQFF
-,-,TRBJ1-4,TRBV9,TGTGCCAGCAGCCGGGGCAGGCGGAATGAAAAACTGTTTTTT,CASSRGRRNEKLFF
TRBD1,-,TRBJ2-1,TRBV27,TGTGCCAGCAGTTCCATTCACAGGGGGCGTTCATACAATGAGCAGTTCTTC,CASSSIHRGRSYNEQFF
-,once,TRBJ1-1,TRBV7-9,TGTGCCAGCAGCTTAGCACGGGGGCGAGGAACTGAAGCTTTCTTT,CASSLARGRGTEAFF
-,once,TRBJ1-2,TRBV11-1,TGTGCCAGCAGCTTATTGGGCGGATTCTATGGCTACACCTTC,CASSLLGGFYGYTF
-,-,TRBJ2-5,TRBV4-2,TGTGCCAGCAGCCAAGATCTAAGGGGGGAGACCCAGTACTTC,CASSQDLRGETQYF
-,-,TRBJ1-2,TRBV27,TGTGCCAGCAGTACCCGACGACAGGCGAAGATCTATGGCTACACCTTC,CASSTRRQAKIYGYTF
-,-,TRBJ2-7,TRBV12-3/TRBV12-4,TGTGCCAGCAGTTCGGGGTGGGGGAACTCCTACGAGCAGTACTTC,CASSSGWGNSYEQYF
-,-,TRBJ1-1,TRBV29-1,TGCAGCGTTGGAGTAGGGTCGAGCACTGAAGCTTTCTTT,CSVGVGSSTEAFF
-,-,TRBJ2-3,TRBV9,TGTGCCAGCAACGTGGGGCCCACAGATACGCAGTATTTT,CASNVGPTDTQYF
TRBD1,-,TRBJ1-3,TRBV12-3/TRBV12-4,TGTGCCAGCAAGCCAACAGGGGCAAGTGGAAACACCATATATTTT,CASKPTGASGNTIYF
TRBD2,-,TRBJ2-3,TRBV29-1,TGCAGCGTTGGGGGGGGAGCGGGCGCAGATACGCAGTATTTT,CSVGGGAGADTQYF
-,-,TRBJ2-3,TRBV19,TGTGCCAGTAGTATAGTCTTGGGCAGTACGCAGTATTTT,CASSIVLGSTQYF
TRBD2,-,TRBJ2-1,TRBV25-1,TGTGCCAGCAGTGAGTCTAGCGGGAGAGTCACCTACAATGAGCAGTTCTTC,CASSESSGRVTYNEQFF